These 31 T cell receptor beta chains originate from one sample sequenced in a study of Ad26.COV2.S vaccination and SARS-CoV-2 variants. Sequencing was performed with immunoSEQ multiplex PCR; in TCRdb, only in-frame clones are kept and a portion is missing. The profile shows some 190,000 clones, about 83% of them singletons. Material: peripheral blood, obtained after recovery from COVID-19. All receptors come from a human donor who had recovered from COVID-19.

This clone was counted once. The DNA of the CDR3 is TGCGCCAGCAGTGAAGAGGGACGGATTACCTACGAGCAGTACTTC. Its protein product is CASSEEGRITYEQYF. This rearrangement joins TRBV5-1 to TRBJ2-7; tentatively, D is TRBD1 or TRBD2 (5 bases each). The germline CDR1 and CDR2 sequences are SGHRS and YFSETQ. V lost 5 bases to trimming and J lost 2 bases, with 17 bases between them. This CDR3 is built from 15 residues.

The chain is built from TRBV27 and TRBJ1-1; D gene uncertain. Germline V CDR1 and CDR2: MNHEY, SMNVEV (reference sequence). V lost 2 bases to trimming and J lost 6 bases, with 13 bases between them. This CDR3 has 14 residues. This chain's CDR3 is CASSLRPGRAEAFF. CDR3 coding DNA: TGTGCCAGCAGTTTAAGGCCGGGGAGGGCTGAAGCTTTCTTT.

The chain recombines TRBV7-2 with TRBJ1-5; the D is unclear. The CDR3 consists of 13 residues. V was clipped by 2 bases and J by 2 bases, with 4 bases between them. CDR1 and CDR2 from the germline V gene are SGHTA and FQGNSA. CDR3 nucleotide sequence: TGTGCCAGCAGCTTACAGGGCAATCAGCCCCAGCATTTT. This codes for CASSLQGNQPQHF.

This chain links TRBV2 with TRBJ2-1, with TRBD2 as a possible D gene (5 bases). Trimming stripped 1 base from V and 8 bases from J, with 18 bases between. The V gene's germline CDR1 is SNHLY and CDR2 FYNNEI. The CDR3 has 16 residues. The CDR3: CASSEGTYGSGDEQFF. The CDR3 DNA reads TGTGCCAGCAGTGAAGGGACTTATGGGTCTGGGGATGAGCAGTTCTTC.

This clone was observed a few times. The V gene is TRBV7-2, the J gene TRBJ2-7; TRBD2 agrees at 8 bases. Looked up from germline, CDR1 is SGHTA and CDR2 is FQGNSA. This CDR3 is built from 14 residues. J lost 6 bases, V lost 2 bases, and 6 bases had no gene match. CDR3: CASSLIAGRSEQYF. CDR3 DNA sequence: TGTGCCAGCAGCTTAATAGCGGGACGATCCGAGCAGTACTTC.

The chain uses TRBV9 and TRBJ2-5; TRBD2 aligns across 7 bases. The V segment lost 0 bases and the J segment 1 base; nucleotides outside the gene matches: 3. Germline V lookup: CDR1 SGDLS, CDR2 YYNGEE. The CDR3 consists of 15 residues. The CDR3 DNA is TGTGCCAGCAGCGTAGGTCCTAGCGGCCAAGAGACCCAGTACTTC. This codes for CASSVGPSGQETQYF.

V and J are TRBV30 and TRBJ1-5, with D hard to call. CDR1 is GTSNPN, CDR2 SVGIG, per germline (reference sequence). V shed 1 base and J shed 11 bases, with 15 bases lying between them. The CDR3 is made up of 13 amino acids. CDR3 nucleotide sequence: TGTGCCTGGAGTGAACTGGGAACTTTAGCCCAGCATTTT. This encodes CAWSELGTLAQHF.

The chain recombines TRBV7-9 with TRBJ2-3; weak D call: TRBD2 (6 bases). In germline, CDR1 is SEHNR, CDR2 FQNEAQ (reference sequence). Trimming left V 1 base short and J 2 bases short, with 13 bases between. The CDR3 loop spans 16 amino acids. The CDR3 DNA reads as TGTGCCAGCAGCTTAGATGGGGGGTCCAACACAGATACGCAGTATTTT. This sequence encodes CASSLDGGSNTDTQYF.

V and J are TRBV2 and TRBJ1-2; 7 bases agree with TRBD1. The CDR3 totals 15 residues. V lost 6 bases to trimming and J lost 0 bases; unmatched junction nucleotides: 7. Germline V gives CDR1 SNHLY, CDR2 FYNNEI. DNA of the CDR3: TGTGCCAGCAGCAAGGGGACAGCAGCTAACTATGGCTACACCTTC. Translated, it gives CASSKGTAANYGYTF. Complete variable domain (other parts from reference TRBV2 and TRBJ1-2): EPEVTQTPSHQVTQMGQEVILRCVPISNHLYFYWYRQILGQKVEFLVSFYNNEISEKSEIFDDQFSVERPDGSNFTLKIRSTKLEDSAMYFCASSKGTAANYGYTFGSGTRLTVV.

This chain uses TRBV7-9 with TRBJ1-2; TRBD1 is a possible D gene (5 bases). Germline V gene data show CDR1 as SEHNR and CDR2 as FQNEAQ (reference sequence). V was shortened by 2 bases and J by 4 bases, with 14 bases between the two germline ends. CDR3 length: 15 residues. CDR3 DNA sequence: TGTGCCAGCAGCTTACAGGGACGGGAGGGCTATGGCTACACCTTC. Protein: CASSLQGREGYGYTF. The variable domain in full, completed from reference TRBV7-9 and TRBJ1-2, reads DTGVSQNPRHKITKRGQNVTFRCDPISEHNRLYWYRQTLGQGPEFLTYFQNEAQLEKSRLLSDRFSAERPKGSFSTLEIQRTEQGDSAMYLCASSLQGREGYGYTFGSGTRLTVV.

CDR3 sequence (DNA): TGTGCCAGCAGTTCACGATCCACTGAAGCTTTCTTT. It specifies CASSSRSTEAFF. V gene TRBV6-5 combines with J gene TRBJ1-1; D is ambiguous. CDR1 and CDR2 from the germline V gene are MNHEY and SVGAGI. V shed 4 bases and J shed 4 bases, with 7 bases lying between them. There are 12 residues in the CDR3.

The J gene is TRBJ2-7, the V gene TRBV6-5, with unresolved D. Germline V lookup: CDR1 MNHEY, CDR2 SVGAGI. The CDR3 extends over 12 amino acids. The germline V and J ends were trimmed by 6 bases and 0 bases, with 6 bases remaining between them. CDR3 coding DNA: TGTGCCAGCAGCCCCAGCTCCTACGAGCAGTACTTC. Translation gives CASSPSSYEQYF.

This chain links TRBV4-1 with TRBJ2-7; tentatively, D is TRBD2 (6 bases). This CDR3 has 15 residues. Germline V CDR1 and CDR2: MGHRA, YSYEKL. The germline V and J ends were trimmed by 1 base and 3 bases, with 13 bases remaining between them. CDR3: CASSQARGLLYEQYF. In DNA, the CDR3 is TGCGCCAGCAGCCAAGCGCGGGGTCTCCTCTACGAGCAGTACTTC.

The CDR3 bases are TGTGCCAGCAGTTTACAGGGACGGAGCAATCAGCCCCAGCATTTT. This encodes CASSLQGRSNQPQHF. The chain has TRBV28 and TRBJ1-5; TRBD1 is a possible D gene (5 bases). From germline, CDR1 is MDHEN and CDR2 SYDVKM. The CDR3 totals 15 residues. V was clipped by 2 bases and J by 1 base, with 9 bases between them. Full variable domain (outside the CDR3, taken from reference TRBV28 and TRBJ1-5): DVKVTQSSRYLVKRTGEKVFLECVQDMDHENMFWYRQDPGLGLRLIYFSYDVKMKEKGDIPEGYSVSREKKERFSLILESASTNQTSMYLCASSLQGRSNQPQHFGDGTRLSIL.

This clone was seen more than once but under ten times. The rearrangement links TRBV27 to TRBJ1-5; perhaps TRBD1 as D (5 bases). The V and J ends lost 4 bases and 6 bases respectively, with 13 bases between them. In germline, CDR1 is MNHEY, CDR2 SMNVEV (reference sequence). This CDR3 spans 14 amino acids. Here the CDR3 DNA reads TGTGCCAGCAGTTCATATCCGGGGACTCAGCCCCAGCATTTT. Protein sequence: CASSSYPGTQPQHF.

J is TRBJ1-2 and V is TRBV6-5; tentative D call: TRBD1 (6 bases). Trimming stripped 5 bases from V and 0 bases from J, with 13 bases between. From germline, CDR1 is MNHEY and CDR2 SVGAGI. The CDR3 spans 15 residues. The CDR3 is CASSQTGSSNYGYTF. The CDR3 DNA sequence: TGTGCCAGCAGTCAAACAGGGTCCTCTAACTATGGCTACACCTTC.

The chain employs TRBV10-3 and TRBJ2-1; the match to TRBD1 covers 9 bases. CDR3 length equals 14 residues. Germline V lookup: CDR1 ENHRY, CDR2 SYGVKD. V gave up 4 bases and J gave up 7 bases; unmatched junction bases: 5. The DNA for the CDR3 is TGTGCCATCAGTGTTTCGGACAGGGGAAATGAGCAGTTCTTC. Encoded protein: CAISVSDRGNEQFF.

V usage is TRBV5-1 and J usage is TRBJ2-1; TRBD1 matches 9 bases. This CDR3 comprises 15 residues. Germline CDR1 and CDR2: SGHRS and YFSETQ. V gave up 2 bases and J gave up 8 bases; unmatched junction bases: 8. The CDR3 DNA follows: TGCGCCAGCAGCTTAGGACAGGGGTTAATGTATGAGCAGTTCTTC. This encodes CASSLGQGLMYEQFF.

The CDR3 is CASSPKGQDYGNTIYF. CDR3 in DNA: TGTGCCAGCAGCCCCAAGGGACAGGACTATGGAAACACCATATATTTT. This chain connects TRBV7-9 to TRBJ1-3, with 8 positions matching TRBD1. The CDR3 runs 16 residues. The ends lost 5 bases at V and 3 bases at J; junction bases unmatched: 9. CDR1 is SEHNR and CDR2 is FQNEAQ in the germline V gene (reference sequence). Together with reference TRBV7-9 and TRBJ1-3, the CDR3 gives the full variable domain: DTGVSQNPRHKITKRGQNVTFRCDPISEHNRLYWYRQTLGQGPEFLTYFQNEAQLEKSRLLSDRFSAERPKGSFSTLEIQRTEQGDSAMYLCASSPKGQDYGNTIYFGEGSWLTVV.

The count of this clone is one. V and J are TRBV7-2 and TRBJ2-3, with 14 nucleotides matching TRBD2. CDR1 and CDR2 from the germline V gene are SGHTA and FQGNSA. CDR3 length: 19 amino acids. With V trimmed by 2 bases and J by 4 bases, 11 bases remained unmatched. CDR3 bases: TGTGCCAGCAGCTTATACGGACTAGCGGGGGGATCTCGGGCAGATACGCAGTATTTT. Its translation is CASSLYGLAGGSRADTQYF.

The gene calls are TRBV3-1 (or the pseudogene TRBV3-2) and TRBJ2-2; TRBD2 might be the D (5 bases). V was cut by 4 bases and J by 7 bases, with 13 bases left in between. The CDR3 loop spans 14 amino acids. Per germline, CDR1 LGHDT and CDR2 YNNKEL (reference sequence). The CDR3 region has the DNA TGTGCCAGCAGCCCGACCGAGGGCATCGGGGAGCTGTTTTTT. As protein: CASSPTEGIGELFF.

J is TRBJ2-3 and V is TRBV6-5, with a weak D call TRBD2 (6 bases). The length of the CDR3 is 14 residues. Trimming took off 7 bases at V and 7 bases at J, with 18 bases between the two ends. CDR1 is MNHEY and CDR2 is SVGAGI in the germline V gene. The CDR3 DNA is TGTGCCAGCATCGAGGGGACTTCAGGAAATACGCAGTATTTT. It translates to CASIEGTSGNTQYF.

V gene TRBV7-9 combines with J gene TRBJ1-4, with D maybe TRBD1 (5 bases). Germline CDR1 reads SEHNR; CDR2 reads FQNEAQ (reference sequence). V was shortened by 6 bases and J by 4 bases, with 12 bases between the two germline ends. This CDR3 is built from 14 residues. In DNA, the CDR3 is TGTGCCAGCAGTTCTCAGGGAAGTAATGAAAAACTGTTTTTT. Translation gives CASSSQGSNEKLFF.

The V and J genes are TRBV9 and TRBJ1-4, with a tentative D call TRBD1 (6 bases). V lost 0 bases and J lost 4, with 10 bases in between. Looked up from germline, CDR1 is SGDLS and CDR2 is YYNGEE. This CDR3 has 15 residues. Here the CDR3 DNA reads TGTGCCAGCAGCGTAGTGGCAGGGGTTAATGAAAAACTGTTTTTT. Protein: CASSVVAGVNEKLFF.

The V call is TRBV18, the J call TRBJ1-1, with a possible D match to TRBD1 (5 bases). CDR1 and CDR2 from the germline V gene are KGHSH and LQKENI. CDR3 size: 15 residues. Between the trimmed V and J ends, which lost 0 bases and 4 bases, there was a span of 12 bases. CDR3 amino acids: CASSPPAARGTEAFF. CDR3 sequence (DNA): TGTGCCAGCTCACCACCGGCAGCAAGGGGCACTGAAGCTTTCTTT.

CDR3 in amino acids: CASSARDRATDTQYF. The CDR3 DNA reads TGTGCCAGCAGCGCTCGGGACAGGGCTACAGATACGCAGTATTTT. The chain combines TRBV28 with TRBJ2-3, with 9 positions matching TRBD1. Trimming at V came to 6 bases and at J to 3 bases, leaving 7 bases not matched to a gene. There are 15 residues in the CDR3. Germline CDR1 reads MDHEN; CDR2 reads SYDVKM.

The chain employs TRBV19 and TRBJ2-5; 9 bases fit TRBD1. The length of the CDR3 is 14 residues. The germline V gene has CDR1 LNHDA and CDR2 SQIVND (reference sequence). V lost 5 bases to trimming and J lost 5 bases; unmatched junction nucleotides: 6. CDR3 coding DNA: TGTGCCAGTAGTTCCGGGACAGGGCGGGAGACCCAGTACTTC. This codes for CASSSGTGRETQYF. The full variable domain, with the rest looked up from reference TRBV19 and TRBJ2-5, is DGGITQSPKYLFRKEGQNVTLSCEQNLNHDAMYWYRQDPGQGLRLIYYSQIVNDFQKGDIAEGYSVSREKKESFPLTVTSAQKNPTAFYLCASSSGTGRETQYFGPGTRLLVL.

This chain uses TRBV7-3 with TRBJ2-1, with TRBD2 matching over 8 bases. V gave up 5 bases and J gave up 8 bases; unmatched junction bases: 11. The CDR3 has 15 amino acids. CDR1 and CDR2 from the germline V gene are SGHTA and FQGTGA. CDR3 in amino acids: CASSPPGLDRHEQFF. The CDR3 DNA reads TGTGCCAGCAGCCCCCCGGGACTAGATCGGCATGAGCAGTTCTTC.

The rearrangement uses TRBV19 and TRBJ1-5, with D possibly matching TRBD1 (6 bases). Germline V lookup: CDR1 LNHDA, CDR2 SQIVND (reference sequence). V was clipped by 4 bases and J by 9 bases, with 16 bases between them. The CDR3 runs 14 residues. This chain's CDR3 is CASSTEGGVWPQHF. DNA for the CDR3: TGTGCCAGTAGTACCGAGGGGGGTGTTTGGCCCCAGCATTTT.

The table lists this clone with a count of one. The CDR3 nucleotides read TGTGCCAGCAGCGTAGGAGGACAGGAAGATAATTCACCCCTCCACTTT. It encodes CASSVGGQEDNSPLHF. The V gene is TRBV9, the J gene TRBJ1-6; 7 bases match TRBD1. CDR3 length: 16 amino acids. The V gene end was trimmed by 0 bases and the J gene end by 5 bases; junction bases not matched to a gene: 5. CDR1 SGDLS and CDR2 YYNGEE come from the germline V gene.

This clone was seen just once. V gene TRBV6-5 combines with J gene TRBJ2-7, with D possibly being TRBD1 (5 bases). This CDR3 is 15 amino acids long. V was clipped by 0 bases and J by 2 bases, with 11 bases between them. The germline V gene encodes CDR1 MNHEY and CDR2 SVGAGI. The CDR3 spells CASSYSGHLTYEQYF. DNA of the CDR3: TGTGCCAGCAGTTACTCAGGACACCTGACCTACGAGCAGTACTTC.